A selection of T cell receptor beta chains follows, all from one sample in a study of CD8 T cells in ankylosing spondylitis. TCRdb independently ran MiXCR on the 5' RACE reads; one entry per CDR3 protein. The sample consists of about 360,000 distinct CDR3 sequences, 20% to 25% of them appearing once. The source material was blood, either unsorted or a sorted T cell fraction (not recorded which). The receptor set was obtained from a male donor with ankylosing spondylitis or in good health (not recorded which). CDR3s include the opening cysteine and the closing phenylalanine or tryptophan. The order of the fields is CDR3 DNA, CDR3 protein, J gene, clone size, V gene, D gene. A D gene is named only where the DNA matches it firmly. Expanded clones get a size class; other rows say once, few or many, or leave the size out.

CDR3 DNA: TGCAGTGCTAGAGCGTCAGAGCGGGGGGCTCCAGATACGCAGTATTTT
CDR3 protein: CSARASERGAPDTQYF
J gene: TRBJ2-3
clone size: NA
V gene: TRBV20-1
D gene: TRBD2

CDR3 DNA: TGCAGTGCTAGAGAACTAGCGGGGGGTCCAGATACGCAGTATTTT
CDR3 protein: CSARELAGGPDTQYF
J gene: TRBJ2-3
clone size: NA
V gene: TRBV20-1
D gene: TRBD2

CDR3 DNA: TGTGCCAGCAGCGTAGCTAGAGACGAAAACATTCAGTACTTC
CDR3 protein: CASSVARDENIQYF
J gene: TRBJ2-4
clone size: NA
V gene: TRBV9
D gene: NA

CDR3 DNA: TGTGCCAGTAGGCAACAGGGTAACACCGGGGAGCTGTTTTTT
CDR3 protein: CASRQQGNTGELFF
J gene: TRBJ2-2
clone size: many
V gene: TRBV19
D gene: NA

CDR3 DNA: TGTGCCAGCAGCTTAGGTCTGAATTCTGGGGCCAACGTCCTGACTTTC
CDR3 protein: CASSLGLNSGANVLTF
J gene: TRBJ2-6
clone size: few
V gene: TRBV7-9
D gene: NA

CDR3 DNA: TGTGCCACCAGCAGAGATATGAGGGTCACTGAAGCTTTCTTT
CDR3 protein: CATSRDMRVTEAFF
J gene: TRBJ1-1
clone size: many
V gene: TRBV15
D gene: NA

CDR3 DNA: TGTGCCAGCAGTGTCGGCGGTACGCAGTATTTT
CDR3 protein: CASSVGGTQYF
J gene: TRBJ2-3
clone size: few
V gene: TRBV12-3/TRBV12-4
D gene: NA

CDR3 DNA: TGTGCCAGCAGTGAAAGCCGGCTACGAACAGGGGGCAACACCGGGGAGCTGTTTTTT
CDR3 protein: CASSESRLRTGGNTGELFF
J gene: TRBJ2-2
clone size: NA
V gene: TRBV6-1
D gene: TRBD1

CDR3 DNA: TGTGCCACCAGAGGGACAGGGCACAATGAGCAGTTCTTC
CDR3 protein: CATRGTGHNEQFF
J gene: TRBJ2-1
clone size: NA
V gene: TRBV24-1
D gene: TRBD1

CDR3 DNA: TGTGCCAGCAGCCAATCGAGCAGGGACTCCGAGCAGTACTTC
CDR3 protein: CASSQSSRDSEQYF
J gene: TRBJ2-7
clone size: few
V gene: TRBV16
D gene: NA

CDR3 DNA: TGTGCCTGGAGTTCGGGTTACGAGCAGTACTTC
CDR3 protein: CAWSSGYEQYF
J gene: TRBJ2-7
clone size: few
V gene: TRBV30
D gene: NA

CDR3 DNA: TGTGCCAGCAGTTTATCGACAGGGGGCGCAGAGACCCAGTACTTC
CDR3 protein: CASSLSTGGAETQYF
J gene: TRBJ2-5
clone size: NA
V gene: TRBV27
D gene: TRBD1

CDR3 DNA: TGTGCCAGCAGTTACGATAGCGGAGGGGCGGAGACCCAGTACTTC
CDR3 protein: CASSYDSGGAETQYF
J gene: TRBJ2-5
clone size: few
V gene: TRBV6-5
D gene: NA

CDR3 DNA: TGCAGTGCAGACGAGGGACGGCGTTTAATCGGCTACACCTTC
CDR3 protein: CSADEGRRLIGYTF
J gene: TRBJ1-2
clone size: NA
V gene: TRBV20-1
D gene: NA

CDR3 DNA: TGTGCCAGCAGTGACGAGGGGGCTACCGGGGAGCTGTTTTTT
CDR3 protein: CASSDEGATGELFF
J gene: TRBJ2-2
clone size: few
V gene: TRBV6-4
D gene: TRBD1

CDR3 DNA: TGTGCCAGCAGTGGGACAGGGTACGAGCAGTACTTC
CDR3 protein: CASSGTGYEQYF
J gene: TRBJ2-7
clone size: few
V gene: TRBV25-1
D gene: TRBD1

CDR3 DNA: TGCGCCAGCAGCCCCTCGAGTGGGGTTGATGAGCAGTTCTTC
CDR3 protein: CASSPSSGVDEQFF
J gene: TRBJ2-1
clone size: NA
V gene: TRBV4-1
D gene: NA